The source of this T cell receptor beta chain is a study of Ad26.COV2.S vaccination and SARS-CoV-2 variants. General study results and limits: Breadth, reportedly substantial, characterized the spike-specific CD8+ and CD4+ T cell responses after vaccination.

Sequencing used immunoSEQ multiplex PCR; TCRdb keeps in-frame clones, though not all of them. The sample contains about 350,000 clones, roughly nine tenths of which appear only once. The germline gives CDR1 WNHNN, CDR2 SYGVQD (reference sequence). V was clipped by 3 bases and J by 7 bases; unmatched bases: 6. This CDR3 contains 14 residues. About this clone itself: The antigen remains unidentified.

Specimen: peripheral blood, collected after recovery from COVID-19. The sequence was obtained from a human donor who had recovered from COVID-19. This rearrangement joins TRBV10-1 to TRBJ2-3, with 8 bases aligning to TRBD1. The CDR3 spells CASSEGQGVHTQYF. CDR3 DNA sequence: TGCGCCAGCAGTGAAGGACAGGGCGTTCATACGCAGTATTTT.